This T cell receptor beta chain was recorded in a study of metastatic and nonmetastatic thyroid tumors. CDR3 length equals 15 residues. Germline CDR1 reads SGHTA; CDR2 reads FQGTGA. Trimming at V came to 2 bases and at J to 15 bases, leaving 8 bases not matched to a gene. Patients underwent thyroid surgery, and none had received any treatment before it. At least ten counts were recorded for this clone. TCRdb reprocessed the PCR reads using MiXCR. The table lists about 20,000 clones, 23% of them singletons, with 70% to 80% in the top ten. This chain uses TRBV7-3 with TRBJ2-1; 15 bases align to TRBD2. This sequence originates from a male donor with papillary thyroid cancer or a benign thyroid nodule (not recorded which). Some clones in this sample may be carry-over from other donors' samples. Material: blood. In DNA, the CDR3 is TGTGCCAGCAGCTTAGCCGGACTAGCGGGAGGGGGGCCGTTCTTC. It translates to CASSLAGLAGGGPFF.